Each of the 7 T cell receptor beta chains below was sequenced from the same sample in a study of blood T cell repertoires in COVID-19. Assay: immunoSEQ multiplex PCR; the TCRdb copy retains only in-frame clones and omits some. The sample carries tens of thousands of clones, 80% to 90% recorded once. Sequenced sample: peripheral blood. The receptors derive from a man aged 50 or older with active or convalescent COVID-19.

V and J are TRBV15 and TRBJ2-3, with D possibly TRBD1 on 6 matching bases. The CDR3 sequence is 14 residues long. The germline gives CDR1 LNHNV, CDR2 YYDKDF (reference sequence). V was cut by 5 bases and J by 0 bases, with 9 bases left in between. The CDR3 DNA sequence: TGTGCCACCAGCGTAGACAGGAGCACAGATACGCAGTATTTT. Encoded protein: CATSVDRSTDTQYF.

J is TRBJ2-5 and V is TRBV5-1; D remains unclear. Germline CDR1 reads SGHRS; CDR2 reads YFSETQ. The CDR3 covers 13 residues. V gave up 1 base and J gave up 2 bases, with 6 bases separating them. This chain's CDR3 is CASSLILQETQYF. The DNA for the CDR3 is TGCGCCAGCAGCTTGATACTTCAAGAGACCCAGTACTTC.

The rearrangement links TRBV30 to TRBJ2-3, with TRBD2 matching over 8 bases. CDR1 is GTSNPN, CDR2 SVGIG, per germline (reference sequence). The V gene end was trimmed by 1 base and the J gene end by 4 bases; junction bases not matched to a gene: 4. The length of the CDR3 is 14 residues. The CDR3 loop reads CAWSDGRAPDTQYF. The CDR3 DNA reads as TGTGCCTGGAGTGACGGGAGGGCCCCAGATACGCAGTATTTT.

In its sample, this clone was seen once. DNA of the CDR3: TGTGCCAGTACCTATAGGACAGGGGCAGGCGAGCAGTACTTC. It translates to CASTYRTGAGEQYF. The chain uses TRBV19 and TRBJ2-7; the match to TRBD1 covers 9 bases. In germline, CDR1 is LNHDA, CDR2 SQIVND (reference sequence). The CDR3 sequence is 14 residues long. Trimming removed 7 bases from V and 6 bases from J; junction bases left unmatched: 10.

The chain carries TRBV30 and TRBJ1-2; D perhaps matches TRBD1 (5 bases). Deletions cut 3 bases from V and 2 bases from J, with 7 bases between. This CDR3 comprises 12 residues. The germline gives CDR1 GTSNPN, CDR2 SVGIG (reference sequence). CDR3 nucleotides: TGTGCCTGGAGCGGGGGGAACTATGGCTACACCTTC. It specifies CAWSGGNYGYTF.

This clone has just a few counts. The rearrangement uses TRBV30 and TRBJ2-7, with 7 bases that match TRBD1. CDR3 size: 16 residues. The V gene's germline CDR1 is GTSNPN and CDR2 SVGIG (reference sequence). With V trimmed by 2 bases and J by 0 bases, 10 bases remained unmatched. CDR3 nucleotide sequence: TGTGCCTGGAGTAAGGGGGCAGGACCCTACTCCTACGAGCAGTACTTC. Translation: CAWSKGAGPYSYEQYF.

The V gene is TRBV12-3 or TRBV12-4, the J gene TRBJ2-5; D is perhaps TRBD2 (5 bases). CDR3 length: 13 amino acids. Trimming removed 2 bases at V and 4 bases at J, with 8 bases between. CDR3 DNA: TGTGCCAGCAGTTTACGGGAACTAGAGACCCAGTACTTC. It yields the protein CASSLRELETQYF.